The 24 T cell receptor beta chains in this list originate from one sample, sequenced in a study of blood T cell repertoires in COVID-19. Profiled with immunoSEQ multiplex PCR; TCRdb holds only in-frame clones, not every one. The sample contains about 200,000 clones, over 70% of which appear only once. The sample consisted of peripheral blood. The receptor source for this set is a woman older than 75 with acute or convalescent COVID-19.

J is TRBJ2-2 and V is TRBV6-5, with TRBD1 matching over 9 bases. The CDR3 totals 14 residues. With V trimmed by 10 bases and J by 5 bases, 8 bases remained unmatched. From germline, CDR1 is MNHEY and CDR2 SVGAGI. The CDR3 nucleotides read TGTGCCACAAACCACAGGGGGCAAACCGGGGAGCTGTTTTTT. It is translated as CATNHRGQTGELFF.

In nucleotides, the CDR3 is TGTGCCAGTAGTATAGATCTGGGCACGAGTTATGGCTACACCTTC. It translates to CASSIDLGTSYGYTF. The gene calls are TRBV19 and TRBJ1-2; the D is unclear. The CDR3 consists of 15 residues. CDR1 is LNHDA and CDR2 is SQIVND in the germline V gene (reference sequence). Trimming cost V 0 bases and J 5 bases, with 13 bases left between them. Full variable domain (rest looked up from reference TRBV19 and TRBJ1-2): DGGITQSPKYLFRKEGQNVTLSCEQNLNHDAMYWYRQDPGQGLRLIYYSQIVNDFQKGDIAEGYSVSREKKESFPLTVTSAQKNPTAFYLCASSIDLGTSYGYTFGSGTRLTVV.

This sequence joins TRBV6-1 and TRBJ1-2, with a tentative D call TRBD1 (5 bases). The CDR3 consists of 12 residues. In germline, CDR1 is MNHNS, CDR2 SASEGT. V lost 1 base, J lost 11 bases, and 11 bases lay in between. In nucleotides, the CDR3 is TGTGCCAGCAGTGAAGACAGGACCTTTTACACCTTC. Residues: CASSEDRTFYTF.

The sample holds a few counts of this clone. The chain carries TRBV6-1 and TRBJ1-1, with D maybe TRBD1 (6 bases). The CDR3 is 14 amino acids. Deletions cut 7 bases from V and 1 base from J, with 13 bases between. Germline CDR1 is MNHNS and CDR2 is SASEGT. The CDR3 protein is CASTADSSNTEAFF. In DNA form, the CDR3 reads TGTGCCAGCACCGCGGACAGTTCGAACACTGAAGCTTTCTTT.

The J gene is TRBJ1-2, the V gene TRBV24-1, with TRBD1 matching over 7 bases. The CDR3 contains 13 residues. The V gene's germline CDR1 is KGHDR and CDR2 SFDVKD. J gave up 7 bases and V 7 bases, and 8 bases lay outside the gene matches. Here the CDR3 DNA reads TGTGCCACCAGCCCCGACAGGGATTCTGGCTACACCTTC. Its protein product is CATSPDRDSGYTF.

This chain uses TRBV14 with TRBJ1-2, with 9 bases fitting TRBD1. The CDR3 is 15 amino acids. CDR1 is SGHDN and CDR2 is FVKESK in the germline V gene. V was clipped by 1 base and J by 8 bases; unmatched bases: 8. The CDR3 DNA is TGTGCCAGCAGCCAAGTTTGGACAGGGGTAGGAGGCTACACCTTC. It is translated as CASSQVWTGVGGYTF.

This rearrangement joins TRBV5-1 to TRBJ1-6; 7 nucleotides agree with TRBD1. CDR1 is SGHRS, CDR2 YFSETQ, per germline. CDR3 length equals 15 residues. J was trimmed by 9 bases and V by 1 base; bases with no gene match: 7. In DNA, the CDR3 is TGCGCCAGCAGCTTGCAGGGGGTCGGTGGTTCACCCCTCCACTTT. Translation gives CASSLQGVGGSPLHF.

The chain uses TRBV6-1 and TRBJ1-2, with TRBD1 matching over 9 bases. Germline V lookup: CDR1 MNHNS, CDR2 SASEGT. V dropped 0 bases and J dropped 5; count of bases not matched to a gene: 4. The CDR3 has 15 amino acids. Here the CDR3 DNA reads TGTGCCAGCAGTGAAGCGGGACAGGGAATATATGGCTACACCTTC. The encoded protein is CASSEAGQGIYGYTF.

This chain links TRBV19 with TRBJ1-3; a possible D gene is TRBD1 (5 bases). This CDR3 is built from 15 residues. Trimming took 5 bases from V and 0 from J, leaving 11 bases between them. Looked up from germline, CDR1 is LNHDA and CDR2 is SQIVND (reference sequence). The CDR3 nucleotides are TGTGCCAGTAGTTTGGGACTGTACTCTGGAAACACCATATATTTT. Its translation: CASSLGLYSGNTIYF.

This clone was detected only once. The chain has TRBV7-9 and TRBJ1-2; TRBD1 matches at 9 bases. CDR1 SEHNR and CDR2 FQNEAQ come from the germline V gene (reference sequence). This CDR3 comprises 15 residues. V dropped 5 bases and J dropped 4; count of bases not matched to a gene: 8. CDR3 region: CASSGTGRGGYGYTF. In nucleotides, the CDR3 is TGTGCCAGCAGCGGGACAGGGCGAGGCGGCTATGGCTACACCTTC.

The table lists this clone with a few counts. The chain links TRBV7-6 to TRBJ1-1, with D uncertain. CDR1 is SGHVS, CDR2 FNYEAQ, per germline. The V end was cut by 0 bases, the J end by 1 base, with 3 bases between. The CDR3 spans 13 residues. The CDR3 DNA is TGTGCCAGCAGCTTAGCGAGGAACACTGAAGCTTTCTTT. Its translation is CASSLARNTEAFF.

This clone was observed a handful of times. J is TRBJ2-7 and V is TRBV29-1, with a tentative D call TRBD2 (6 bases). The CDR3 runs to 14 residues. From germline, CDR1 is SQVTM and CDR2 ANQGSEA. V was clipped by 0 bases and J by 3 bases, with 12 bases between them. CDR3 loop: CSVEDGGKGYEQYF. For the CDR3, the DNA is TGCAGCGTTGAAGATGGGGGGAAAGGCTACGAGCAGTACTTC.

CDR3 protein: CASSPRDRADTDTQYF. CDR3 DNA sequence: TGCGCCAGCAGCCCCCGGGACAGGGCAGACACAGATACGCAGTATTTT. The chain is built from TRBV4-1 and TRBJ2-3; 9 nucleotides match TRBD1. The CDR3 loop spans 16 amino acids. The V gene end was trimmed by 4 bases and the J gene end by 2 bases; junction bases not matched to a gene: 7. The V gene's germline CDR1 is MGHRA and CDR2 YSYEKL.

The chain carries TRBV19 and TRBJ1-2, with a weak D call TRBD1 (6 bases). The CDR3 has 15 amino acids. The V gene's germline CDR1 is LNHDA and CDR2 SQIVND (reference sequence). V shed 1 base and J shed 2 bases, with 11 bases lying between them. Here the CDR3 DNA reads TGTGCCAGTAGTATAGCGCAGGGGTCAAACTATGGCTACACCTTC. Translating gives CASSIAQGSNYGYTF.

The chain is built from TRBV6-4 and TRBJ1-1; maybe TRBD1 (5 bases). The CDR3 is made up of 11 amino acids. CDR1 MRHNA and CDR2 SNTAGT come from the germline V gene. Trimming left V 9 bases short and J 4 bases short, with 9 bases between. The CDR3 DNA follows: TGTGCCAGGGGCGGGGGCACTGAAGCTTTCTTT. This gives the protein CARGGGTEAFF.

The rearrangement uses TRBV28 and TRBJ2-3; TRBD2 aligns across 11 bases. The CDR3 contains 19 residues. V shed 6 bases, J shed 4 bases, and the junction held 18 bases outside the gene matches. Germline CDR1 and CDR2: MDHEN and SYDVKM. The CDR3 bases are TGTGCCAGCAGACCCCCTGGGCTAGCGGGAGGAATGGGATCAGATACGCAGTATTTT. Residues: CASRPPGLAGGMGSDTQYF.

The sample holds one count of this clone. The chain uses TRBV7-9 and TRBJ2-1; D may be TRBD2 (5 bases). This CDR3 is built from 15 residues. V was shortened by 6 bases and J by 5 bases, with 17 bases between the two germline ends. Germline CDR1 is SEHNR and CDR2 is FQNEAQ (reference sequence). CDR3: CASRSLEGVDNEQFF. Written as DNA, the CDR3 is TGTGCCAGCAGGTCCCTTGAGGGAGTGGACAATGAGCAGTTCTTC.

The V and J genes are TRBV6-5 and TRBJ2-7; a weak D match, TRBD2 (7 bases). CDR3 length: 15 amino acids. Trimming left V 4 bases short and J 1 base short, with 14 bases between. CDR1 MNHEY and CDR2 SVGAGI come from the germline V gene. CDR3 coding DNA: TGTGCCAGCAGTTCCCAGGGGAGGGGATCCTACGAGCAGTACTTC. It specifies CASSSQGRGSYEQYF.

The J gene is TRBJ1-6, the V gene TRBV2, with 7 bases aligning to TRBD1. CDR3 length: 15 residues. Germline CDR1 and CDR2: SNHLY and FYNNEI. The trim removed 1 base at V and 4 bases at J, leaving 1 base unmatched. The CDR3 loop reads CASSEEGQYNSPLHF. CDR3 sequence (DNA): TGTGCCAGCAGTGAAGAGGGACAGTATAATTCACCCCTCCACTTT.

CDR3 coding DNA: TGTGCCAGCAGCCTTAACCCGAGGCCCGGGGAGCTGTTTTTT. Encoded protein: CASSLNPRPGELFF. The chain uses TRBV7-2 and TRBJ2-2; no clear D gene. Trimming took 5 bases from V and 6 from J, leaving 13 bases between them. This CDR3 contains 14 residues. The V gene's germline CDR1 is SGHTA and CDR2 FQGNSA.

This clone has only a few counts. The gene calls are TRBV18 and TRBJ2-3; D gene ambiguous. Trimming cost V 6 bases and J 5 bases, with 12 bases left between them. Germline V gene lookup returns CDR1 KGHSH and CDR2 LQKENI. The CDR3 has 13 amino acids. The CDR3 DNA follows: TGTGCCAGCTCTTACGGTTCGGGAGATACGCAGTATTTT. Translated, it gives CASSYGSGDTQYF.

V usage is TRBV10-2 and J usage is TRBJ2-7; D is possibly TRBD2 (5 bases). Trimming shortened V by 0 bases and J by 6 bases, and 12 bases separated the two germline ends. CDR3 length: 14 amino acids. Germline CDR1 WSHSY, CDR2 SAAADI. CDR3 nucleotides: TGCGCCAGCAGTGAGTCGTTTCGGGGTTTCGAGCAGTACTTC. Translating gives CASSESFRGFEQYF.

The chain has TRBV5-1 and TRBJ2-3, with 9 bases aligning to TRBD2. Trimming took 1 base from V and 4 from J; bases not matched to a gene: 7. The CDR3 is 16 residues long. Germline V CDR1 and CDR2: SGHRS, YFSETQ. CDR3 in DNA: TGCGCCAGCAGCTTGAATAGGCTAGCGGGATCAGATACGCAGTATTTT. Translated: CASSLNRLAGSDTQYF.

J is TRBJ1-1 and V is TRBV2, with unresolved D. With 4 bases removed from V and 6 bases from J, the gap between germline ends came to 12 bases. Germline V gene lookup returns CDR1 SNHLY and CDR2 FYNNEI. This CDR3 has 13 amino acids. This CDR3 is CASSVEGIAEAFF. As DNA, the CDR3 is TGTGCCAGCAGTGTAGAGGGTATTGCTGAAGCTTTCTTT.